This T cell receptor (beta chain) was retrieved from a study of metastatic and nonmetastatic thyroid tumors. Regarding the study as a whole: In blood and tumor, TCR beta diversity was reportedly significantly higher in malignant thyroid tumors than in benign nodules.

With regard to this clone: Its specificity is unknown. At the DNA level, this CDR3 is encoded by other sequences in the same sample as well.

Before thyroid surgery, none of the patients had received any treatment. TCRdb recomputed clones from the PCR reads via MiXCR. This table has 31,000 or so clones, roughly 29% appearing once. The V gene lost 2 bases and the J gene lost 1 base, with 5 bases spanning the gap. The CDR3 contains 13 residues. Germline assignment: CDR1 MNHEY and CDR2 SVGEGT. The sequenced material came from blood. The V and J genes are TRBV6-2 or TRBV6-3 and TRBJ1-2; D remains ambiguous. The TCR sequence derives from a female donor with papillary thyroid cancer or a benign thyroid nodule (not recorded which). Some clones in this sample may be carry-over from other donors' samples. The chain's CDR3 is CASSYGFNYGYTF. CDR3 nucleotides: TGTGCCAGCAGTTACGGCTTTAACTATGGCTACACCTTC.